This TCR beta chain originates from a study of blood T cell repertoires in COVID-19. Study in general: Sample material is recorded as cDNA or gDNA derived from T cells, B-cell-depleted T cells, or PBMCs.

Sequenced by immunoSEQ multiplex PCR; TCRdb stores in-frame clones only, minus some. The table shows some 140,000 clones, with around three quarters occurring only once. Germline CDR1 is SNHLY and CDR2 is FYNNEI. Trimming left V 4 bases short and J 6 bases short, with 10 bases between. This CDR3 has 14 amino acids. Sequenced sample: peripheral blood. This TCR was recovered from a man of 80 years or more with acute or convalescent COVID-19. The chain combines TRBV2 with TRBJ1-6; D might be TRBD1 (5 bases). The CDR3: CASSVGQGNSPLHF. The DNA for the CDR3 is TGTGCCAGCAGTGTGGGGCAGGGTAATTCACCCCTCCACTTT.